This T cell receptor beta chain was sequenced during a study of T cell clonotyping in hematopoietic cell transplantation. Study observations and caveats: At the given depth, recipient repertoires were over 95% de novo clonotypes. Without cell sorting, CD4 versus CD8 contributions remain unresolved. Pathologically expanded recipient clonotypes increased progressively from day 30 to day 180 as diversity fell.

V gave up 5 bases and J gave up 1 base, with 11 bases separating them. The germline gives CDR1 SGHTA, CDR2 FQGNSA. This CDR3 is built from 14 residues. Profiling relied on immunoSEQ multiplex PCR, and the TCRdb table lists in-frame clones only, not all of them. The sample comprises some 970 clones, around 97% of which are singletons, and around 15% rests with the top ten. Blood collection times were about day -28 and days 30, 100, 180 posttransplant. On this clone: The antigen is unknown.

This receptor was obtained from a young adult male patient who had an allogeneic stem cell transplant from a related donor, so the T cells may come from the graft donor. Some clones in this sample may be carry-over from other donors' samples. This specimen was PBMCs, taken 30 days after allogeneic stem cell transplant. The chain has TRBV7-2 and TRBJ1-1; D unclear. CDR3 sequence reads: CASSPDIGNTEAFF. CDR3 bases: TGTGCCAGCAGCCCCGATATAGGGAACACTGAAGCTTTCTTT.